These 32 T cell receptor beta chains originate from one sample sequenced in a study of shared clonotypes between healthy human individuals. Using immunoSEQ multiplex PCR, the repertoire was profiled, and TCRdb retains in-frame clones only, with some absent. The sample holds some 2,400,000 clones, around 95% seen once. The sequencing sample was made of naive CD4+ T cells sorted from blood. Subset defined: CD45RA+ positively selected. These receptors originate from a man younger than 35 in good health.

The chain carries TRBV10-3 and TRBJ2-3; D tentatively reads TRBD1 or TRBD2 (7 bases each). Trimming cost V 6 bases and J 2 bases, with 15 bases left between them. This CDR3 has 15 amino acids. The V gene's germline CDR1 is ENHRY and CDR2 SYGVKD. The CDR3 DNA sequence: TGTGCCATCAGGGGTCAGGGGGGGTCCACAGATACGCAGTATTTT. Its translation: CAIRGQGGSTDTQYF.

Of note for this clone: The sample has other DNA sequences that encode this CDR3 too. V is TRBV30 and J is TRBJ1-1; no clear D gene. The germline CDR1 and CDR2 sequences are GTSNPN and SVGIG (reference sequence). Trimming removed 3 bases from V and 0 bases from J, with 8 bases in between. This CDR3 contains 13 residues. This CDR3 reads CAWRDRLNTEAFF. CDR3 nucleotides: TGTGCCTGGAGGGACCGACTGAACACTGAAGCTTTCTTT.

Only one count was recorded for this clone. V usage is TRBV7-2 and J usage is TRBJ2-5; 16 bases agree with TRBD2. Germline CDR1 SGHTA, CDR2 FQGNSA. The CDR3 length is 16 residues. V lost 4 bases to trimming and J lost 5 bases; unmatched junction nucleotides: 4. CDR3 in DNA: TGTGCCAGCAGCTGGGGACTAGCGGGAGGGGTGGAGACCCAGTACTTC. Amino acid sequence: CASSWGLAGGVETQYF.

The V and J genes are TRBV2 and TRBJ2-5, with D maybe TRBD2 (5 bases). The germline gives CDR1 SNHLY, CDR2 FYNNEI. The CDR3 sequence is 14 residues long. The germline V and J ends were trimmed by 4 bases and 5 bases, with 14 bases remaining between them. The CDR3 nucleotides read TGTGCCAGCAGTGCTAGCTCTGTCGGTGAGACCCAGTACTTC. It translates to CASSASSVGETQYF.

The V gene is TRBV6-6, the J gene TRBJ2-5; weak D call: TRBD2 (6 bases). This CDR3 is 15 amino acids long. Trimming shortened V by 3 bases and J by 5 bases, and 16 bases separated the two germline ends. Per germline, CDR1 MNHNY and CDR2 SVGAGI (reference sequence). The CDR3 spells CASSYELAPLETQYF. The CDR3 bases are TGTGCCAGCAGTTATGAGCTAGCGCCGTTGGAGACCCAGTACTTC.

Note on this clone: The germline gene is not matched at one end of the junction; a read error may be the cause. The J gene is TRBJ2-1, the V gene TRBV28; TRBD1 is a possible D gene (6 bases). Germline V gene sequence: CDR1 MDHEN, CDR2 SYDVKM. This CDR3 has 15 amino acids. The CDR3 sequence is CAGSLMGARWGEQFF. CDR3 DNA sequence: TGTGCCGGCAGTTTAATGGGGGCCAGGTGGGGTGAGCAGTTCTTC.

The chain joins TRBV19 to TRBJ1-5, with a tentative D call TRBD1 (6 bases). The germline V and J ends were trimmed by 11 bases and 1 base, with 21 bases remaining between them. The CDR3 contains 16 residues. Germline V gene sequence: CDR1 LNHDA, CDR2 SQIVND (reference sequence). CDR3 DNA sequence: TGTGCCCAGAGGGGGGAAAAATCCATGAGCAATCAGCCCCAGCATTTT. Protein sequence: CAQRGEKSMSNQPQHF. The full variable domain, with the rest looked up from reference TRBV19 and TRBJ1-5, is DGGITQSPKYLFRKEGQNVTLSCEQNLNHDAMYWYRQDPGQGLRLIYYSQIVNDFQKGDIAEGYSVSREKKESFPLTVTSAQKNPTAFYLCAQRGEKSMSNQPQHFGDGTRLSIL.

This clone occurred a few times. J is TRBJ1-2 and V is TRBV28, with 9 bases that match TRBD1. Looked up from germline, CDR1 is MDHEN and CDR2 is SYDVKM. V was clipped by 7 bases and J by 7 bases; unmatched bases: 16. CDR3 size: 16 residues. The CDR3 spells CASNHPSRDRDFGYTF. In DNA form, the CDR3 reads TGTGCCAGCAATCACCCCTCCAGGGACAGGGATTTTGGCTACACCTTC.

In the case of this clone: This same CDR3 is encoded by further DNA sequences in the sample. CDR3 residues: CASSLAGTSNEQFF. CDR3 nucleotide sequence: TGTGCCAGCAGCTTAGCAGGGACTAGCAATGAGCAGTTCTTC. This chain links TRBV7-9 with TRBJ2-1; 8 bases are shared with TRBD2. The CDR3 runs to 14 residues. J was trimmed by 6 bases and V by 0 bases; bases with no gene match: 1. Germline CDR1 SEHNR, CDR2 FQNEAQ (reference sequence).

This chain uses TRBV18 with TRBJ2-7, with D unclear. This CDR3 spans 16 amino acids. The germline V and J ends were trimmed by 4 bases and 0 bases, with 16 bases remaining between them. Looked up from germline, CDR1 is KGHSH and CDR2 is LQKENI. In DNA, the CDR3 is TGTGCCAGCTCACGGGTGTCCGGTGGGTCCTCCTACGAGCAGTACTTC. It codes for CASSRVSGGSSYEQYF.

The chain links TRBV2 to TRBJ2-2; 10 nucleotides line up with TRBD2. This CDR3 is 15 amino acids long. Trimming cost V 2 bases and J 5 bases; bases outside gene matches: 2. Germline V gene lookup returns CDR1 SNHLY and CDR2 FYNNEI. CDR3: CASSEKREGTGELFF. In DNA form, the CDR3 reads TGTGCCAGCAGTGAAAAGCGGGAGGGGACCGGGGAGCTGTTTTTT.

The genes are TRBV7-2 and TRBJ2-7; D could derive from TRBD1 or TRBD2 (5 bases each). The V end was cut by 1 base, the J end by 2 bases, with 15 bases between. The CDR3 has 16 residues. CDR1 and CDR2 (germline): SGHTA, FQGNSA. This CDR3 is CASSLVTGTPTYEQYF. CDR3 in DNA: TGTGCCAGCAGCTTAGTGACCGGGACCCCAACCTACGAGCAGTACTTC.

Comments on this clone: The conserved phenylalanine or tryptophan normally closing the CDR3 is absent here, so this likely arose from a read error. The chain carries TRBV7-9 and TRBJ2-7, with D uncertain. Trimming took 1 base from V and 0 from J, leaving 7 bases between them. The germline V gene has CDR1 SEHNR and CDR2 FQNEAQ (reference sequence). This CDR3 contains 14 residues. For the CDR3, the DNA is TGTGCCAGCAGCTTAGGTGTGAGCTCCTACGAGCAGTACCTC. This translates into CASSLGVSSYEQYL.

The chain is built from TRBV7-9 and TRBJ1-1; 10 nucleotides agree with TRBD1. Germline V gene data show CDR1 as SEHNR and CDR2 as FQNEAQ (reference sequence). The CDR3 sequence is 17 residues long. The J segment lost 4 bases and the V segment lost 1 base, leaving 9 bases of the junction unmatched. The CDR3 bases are TGTGCCAGCAGCTTAGATACTCGGGACAGGGGCGGCACTGAAGCTTTCTTT. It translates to CASSLDTRDRGGTEAFF. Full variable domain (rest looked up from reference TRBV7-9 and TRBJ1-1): DTGVSQNPRHKITKRGQNVTFRCDPISEHNRLYWYRQTLGQGPEFLTYFQNEAQLEKSRLLSDRFSAERPKGSFSTLEIQRTEQGDSAMYLCASSLDTRDRGGTEAFFGQGTRLTVV.

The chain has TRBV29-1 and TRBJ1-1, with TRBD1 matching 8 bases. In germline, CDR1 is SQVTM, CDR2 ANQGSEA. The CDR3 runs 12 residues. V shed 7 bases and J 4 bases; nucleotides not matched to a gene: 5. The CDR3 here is CSAYRGGTEAFF. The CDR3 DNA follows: TGCAGCGCATACAGGGGGGGCACTGAAGCTTTCTTT.

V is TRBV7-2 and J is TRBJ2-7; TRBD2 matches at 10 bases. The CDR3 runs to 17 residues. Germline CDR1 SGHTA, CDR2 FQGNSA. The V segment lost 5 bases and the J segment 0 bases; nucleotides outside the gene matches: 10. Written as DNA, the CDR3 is TGTGCCAGCAGCGGGGCTAGCGGGAGCCGACGCTCCTACGAGCAGTACTTC. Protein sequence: CASSGASGSRRSYEQYF.

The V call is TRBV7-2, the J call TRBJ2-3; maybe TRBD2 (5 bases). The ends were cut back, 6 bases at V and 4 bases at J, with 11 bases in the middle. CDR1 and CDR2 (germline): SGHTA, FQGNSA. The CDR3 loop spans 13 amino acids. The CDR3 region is CASRRSGADTQYF. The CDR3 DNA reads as TGTGCCAGCAGACGTTCCGGGGCAGATACGCAGTATTTT.

CDR3 DNA sequence: TGTGCCAGCAGCTTTGCGGGCAGGGGGCGGAATGACACTGAAGCTTTCTTT. Protein sequence: CASSFAGRGRNDTEAFF. The J gene is TRBJ1-1, the V gene TRBV12-1; TRBD1 is taken as the D call from the table, unchecked against the DNA. TRBV12-1 is marked as a pseudogene. This CDR3 is built from 17 residues.

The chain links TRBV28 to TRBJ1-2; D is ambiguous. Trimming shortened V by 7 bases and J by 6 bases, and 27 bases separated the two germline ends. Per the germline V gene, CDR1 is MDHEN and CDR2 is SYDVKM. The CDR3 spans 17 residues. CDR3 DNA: TGTGCCAGCACCAATCTAGAGGCCAACGAGGCATTCCATGGCTACACCTTC. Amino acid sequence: CASTNLEANEAFHGYTF.

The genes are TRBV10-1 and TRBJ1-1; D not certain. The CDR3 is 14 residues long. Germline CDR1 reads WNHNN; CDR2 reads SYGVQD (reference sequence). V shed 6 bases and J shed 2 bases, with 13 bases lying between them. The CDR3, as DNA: TGCGCCAGCAGGATCAATCAGATAAACACTGAAGCTTTCTTT. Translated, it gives CASRINQINTEAFF.

As DNA, the CDR3 is TGCGCCAGCAGCTTGGATCAGGGTGTGCAGTACTTC. It specifies CASSLDQGVQYF. The chain uses TRBV5-1 and TRBJ2-7, with a possible D match to TRBD1 (5 bases). CDR1 and CDR2 (germline): SGHRS, YFSETQ. V was shortened by 0 bases and J by 9 bases, with 10 bases between the two germline ends. The CDR3 contains 12 residues.

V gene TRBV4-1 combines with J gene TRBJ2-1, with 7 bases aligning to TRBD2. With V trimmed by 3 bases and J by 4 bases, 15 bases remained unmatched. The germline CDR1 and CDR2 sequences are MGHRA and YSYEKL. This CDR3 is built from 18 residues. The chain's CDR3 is CASSQGRDGLVPYNEQFF. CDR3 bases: TGCGCCAGCAGCCAGGGGAGGGATGGACTAGTTCCGTACAATGAGCAGTTCTTC.

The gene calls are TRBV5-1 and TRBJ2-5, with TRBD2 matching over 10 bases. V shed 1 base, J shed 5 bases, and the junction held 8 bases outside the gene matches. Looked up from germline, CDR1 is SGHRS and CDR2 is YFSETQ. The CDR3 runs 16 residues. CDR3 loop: CASSLFPSGSGETQYF. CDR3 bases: TGCGCCAGCAGCTTGTTTCCTAGCGGGAGTGGGGAGACCCAGTACTTC.

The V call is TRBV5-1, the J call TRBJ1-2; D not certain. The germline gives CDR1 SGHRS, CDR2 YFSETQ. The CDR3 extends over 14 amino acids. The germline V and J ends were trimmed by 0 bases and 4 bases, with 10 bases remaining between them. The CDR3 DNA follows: TGCGCCAGCAGCTTGGCCATGGGTATCTATGGCTACACCTTC. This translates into CASSLAMGIYGYTF.

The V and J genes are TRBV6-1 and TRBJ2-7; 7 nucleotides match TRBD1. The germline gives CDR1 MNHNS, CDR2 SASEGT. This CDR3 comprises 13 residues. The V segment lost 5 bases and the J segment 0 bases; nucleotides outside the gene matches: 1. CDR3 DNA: TGTGCCAGCAGTTGGGACAGCTCCTACGAGCAGTACTTC. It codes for CASSWDSSYEQYF.

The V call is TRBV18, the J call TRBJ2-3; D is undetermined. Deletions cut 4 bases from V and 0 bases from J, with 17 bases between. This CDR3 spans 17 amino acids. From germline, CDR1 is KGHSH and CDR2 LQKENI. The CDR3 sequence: CASSRTPLPFSTDTQYF. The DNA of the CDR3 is TGTGCCAGCTCACGCACACCGCTACCATTTAGCACAGATACGCAGTATTTT.

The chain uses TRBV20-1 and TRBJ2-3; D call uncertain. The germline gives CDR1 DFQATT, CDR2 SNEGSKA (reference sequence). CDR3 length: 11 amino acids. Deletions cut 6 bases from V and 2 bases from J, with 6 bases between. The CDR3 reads CSAIHTDTQYF. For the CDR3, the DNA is TGCAGTGCCATTCACACAGATACGCAGTATTTT.

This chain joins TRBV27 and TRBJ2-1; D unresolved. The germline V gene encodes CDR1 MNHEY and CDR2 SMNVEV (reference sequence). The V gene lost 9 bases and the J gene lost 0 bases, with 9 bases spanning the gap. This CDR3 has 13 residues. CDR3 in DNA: TGTGCCAGTTATGATACCTCCTACAATGAGCAGTTCTTC. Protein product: CASYDTSYNEQFF.

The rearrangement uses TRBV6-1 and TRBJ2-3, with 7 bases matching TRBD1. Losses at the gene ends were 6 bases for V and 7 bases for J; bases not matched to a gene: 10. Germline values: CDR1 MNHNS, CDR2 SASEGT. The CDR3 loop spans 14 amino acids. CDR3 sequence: CASRNYRDRYTQYF. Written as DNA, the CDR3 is TGTGCCAGCAGGAATTACCGGGACAGATATACGCAGTATTTT.

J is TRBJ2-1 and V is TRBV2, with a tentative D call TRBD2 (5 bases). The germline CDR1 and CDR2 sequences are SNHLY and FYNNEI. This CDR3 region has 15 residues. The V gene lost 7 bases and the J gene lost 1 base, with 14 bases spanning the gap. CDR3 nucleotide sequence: TGTGCCAGCATGGAGCGGAAGTGGTCCTACAATGAGCAGTTCTTC. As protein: CASMERKWSYNEQFF.

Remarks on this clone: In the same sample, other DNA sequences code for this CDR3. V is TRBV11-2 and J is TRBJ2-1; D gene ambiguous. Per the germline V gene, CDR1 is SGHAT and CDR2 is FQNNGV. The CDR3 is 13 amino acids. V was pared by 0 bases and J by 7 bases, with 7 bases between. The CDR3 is CASSLDRENEQFF. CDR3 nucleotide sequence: TGTGCCAGCAGCTTAGATCGAGAAAATGAGCAGTTCTTC.

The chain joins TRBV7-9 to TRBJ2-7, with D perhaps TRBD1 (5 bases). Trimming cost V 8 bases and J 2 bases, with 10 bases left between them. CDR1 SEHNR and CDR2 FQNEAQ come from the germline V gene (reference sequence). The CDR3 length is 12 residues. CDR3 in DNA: TGTGCCAGCCAGGGAACAGCCTACGAGCAGTACTTC. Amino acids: CASQGTAYEQYF.